This section outlines one TCR beta chain sequence together with its context. Its target is unknown. Trimming took 2 bases from V and 2 from J, leaving 10 bases between them. Germline V gene lookup returns CDR1 MDHEN and CDR2 SYDVKM. The CDR3 is made up of 15 amino acids. According to the study, TCR beta libraries were built with iRepertoire HTBI primers and CDR3-region Arm-PCR. In TCRdb, the multiplex PCR reads were re-called with MiXCR into one record per CDR3 protein. The sample yields roughly 320,000 distinct CDR3 sequences, roughly 17% seen once. These data come from a study of regulatory T cells in long-lasting Graves disease. Study as a whole: Duration of antithyroid drug therapy among newly diagnosed Graves' patients was under 3 months.

Study-level points and caveats: TRBV28, TRBJ1-2 and TRBJ2-5 emerged as the favored segments in persistent disease.

The time point is: newly diagnosed GD, antithyroid drugs for less than 3 months. There was RNA extracted from PBMCs, and the TCR library was made from it. The same data also contributed to another study, on T cells in Graves' hyperthyroidism and ophthalmopathy. As that study records: A model using 13 V-J features told ophthalmopathy apart from stable hyperthyroidism.

The TCR comes from a man between 35 and 55 years old with Graves disease. This sequence joins TRBV28 and TRBJ1-3; maybe TRBD1 (6 bases). The sample consisted of peripheral blood mononuclear cells (PBMCs), taken at new diagnosis, from a patient treated with antithyroid drugs. The CDR3 sequence: CASSLAGTPGNTIYF. The CDR3 DNA follows: TGTGCCAGCAGTTTAGCGGGGACACCTGGAAACACCATATATTTT.